The 15 T cell receptor beta chains below all came from one sample that was sequenced in a study of graft-versus-host responses after intestinal transplantation. The authors processed graft tissue to release intraepithelial and lamina propria lymphocytes. Assay used: immunoSEQ multiplex PCR; TCRdb lists only in-frame clones, some missing. The sample contains some 1,700 clones, over 60% of which appear only once. Sample: ileum tissue, taken approximately 540 days after transplant. These receptor sequences come from a human patient who received an intestinal transplant, so some T cells may come from the graft donor.

This clone was detected only once. At one end the junction does not follow the germline gene, possibly because of a read error. The chain couples TRBV7-7 to TRBJ2-5; no reliable D call. This CDR3 contains 15 residues. Germline CDR1 SSHAT, CDR2 FNYEAQ (reference sequence). Here the CDR3 reads CASSVTGPPEETQYF. The CDR3 DNA is TGTGCTAGCAGCGTCACCGGTCCTCCCGAAGAGACCCAGTACTTC.

The V call is TRBV5-6, the J call TRBJ1-2, with D unclear. The germline CDR1 and CDR2 sequences are SGHDT and YYEEEE. Trimming left V 4 bases short and J 4 bases short, with 20 bases between. The CDR3 runs 16 residues. This chain's CDR3 is CASSSPSRTDIYGYTF. CDR3 coding DNA: TGTGCCAGCAGCAGCCCATCCAGGACTGACATCTATGGCTACACCTTC.

V usage is TRBV6-1 and J usage is TRBJ2-7; D is undetermined. V was trimmed by 7 bases and J by 2 bases, leaving 12 bases between them. The CDR3 sequence is 13 residues long. Germline assignment: CDR1 MNHNS and CDR2 SASEGT. Here the CDR3 DNA reads TGTGCCAGCAAGACGAGCCAGACCTACGAGCAGTACTTC. This gives the protein CASKTSQTYEQYF.

The chain has TRBV28 and TRBJ2-2, with TRBD2 identical over 9 bases. Per germline, CDR1 MDHEN and CDR2 SYDVKM. J gave up 5 bases and V 6 bases, and 10 bases lay outside the gene matches. The CDR3 runs to 16 residues. The CDR3 region is CASRPLSGRQTGELFF. In DNA, the CDR3 is TGTGCCAGCAGACCACTTAGCGGGAGACAAACCGGGGAGCTGTTTTTT.

This clone has only a few counts. The chain recombines TRBV5-1 with TRBJ2-7; 7 positions agree with TRBD1. V was clipped by 4 bases and J by 4 bases; unmatched bases: 2. The V gene's germline CDR1 is SGHRS and CDR2 YFSETQ. The CDR3 has 12 residues. The CDR3 loop reads CASSLQGYEQYF. CDR3 nucleotide sequence: TGCGCCAGCAGCCTACAGGGGTACGAGCAGTACTTC.

This clone was seen only once. The chain couples TRBV11-3 to TRBJ2-7; TRBD2 agrees at 7 bases. V gave up 0 bases and J gave up 0 bases; unmatched junction bases: 8. The CDR3 extends over 17 amino acids. CDR1 is SGHNT and CDR2 is YENEEA in the germline V gene. The CDR3 sequence is CASSLEGRTSASYEQYF. In nucleotides, the CDR3 is TGTGCCAGCAGCTTAGAAGGACGTACTAGCGCCTCCTACGAGCAGTACTTC.

The chain employs TRBV1 and TRBJ2-6; the table gives TRBD1 as D, unverified against the DNA. TRBV1 corresponds to a pseudogene. The CDR3 has 18 amino acids. The chain's CDR3 is CTSSLECLCTGQANVLTF. The DNA for the CDR3 is TGCACCAGCAGTTTAGAATGTTTGTGCACAGGTCAGGCCAACGTCCTGACTTTC.

The CDR3 DNA reads TGTGCCAGCAGCTTAACCCCGACAGGTGCGGGACTGTACGAGCAGTACTTC. Encoded protein: CASSLTPTGAGLYEQYF. The V and J genes are TRBV7-3 and TRBJ2-5; D may match TRBD1 or TRBD2 (6 bases each). The J call is in doubt because the DNA end fits TRBJ2-7 better. This CDR3 has 17 residues. Germline assignment: CDR1 SGHTA and CDR2 FQGTGA.

This chain links TRBV10-1 with TRBJ2-7; tentative D call: TRBD2 (5 bases). V lost 7 bases to trimming and J lost 0 bases, with 10 bases between them. There are 13 residues in the CDR3. Germline CDR1 reads WNHNN; CDR2 reads SYGVQD (reference sequence). The DNA of the CDR3 is TGCGCCAGCAAGGGAGCCGGCTCCTACGAGCAGTACTTC. Encoded protein: CASKGAGSYEQYF.

The chain recombines TRBV19 with TRBJ2-5; D perhaps matches TRBD2 (5 bases). The V gene lost 5 bases and the J gene lost 2 bases, with 9 bases spanning the gap. The length of the CDR3 is 13 residues. Germline CDR1 reads LNHDA; CDR2 reads SQIVND (reference sequence). The CDR3 DNA sequence: TGTGCCAGTAGTTCCGGGGTACAAGAGACCCAGTACTTC. Protein product: CASSSGVQETQYF. Complete variable domain (other parts from reference TRBV19 and TRBJ2-5): DGGITQSPKYLFRKEGQNVTLSCEQNLNHDAMYWYRQDPGQGLRLIYYSQIVNDFQKGDIAEGYSVSREKKESFPLTVTSAQKNPTAFYLCASSSGVQETQYFGPGTRLLVL.

In its sample, this clone was seen once. This sequence joins TRBV30 and TRBJ2-1; 10 nucleotides match TRBD2. The CDR3 runs 15 residues. The ends lost 7 bases at V and 7 bases at J; junction bases unmatched: 13. The germline V gene has CDR1 GTSNPN and CDR2 SVGIG (reference sequence). CDR3 amino acids: CAYLEGASGRNEQFF. Written as DNA, the CDR3 is TGTGCCTACCTCGAAGGTGCTAGCGGGAGAAATGAGCAGTTCTTC.

The chain couples TRBV7-3 to TRBJ2-6, with D perhaps TRBD1 or TRBD2 (5 bases each). This CDR3 comprises 15 residues. The germline V and J ends were trimmed by 5 bases and 0 bases, with 8 bases remaining between them. Germline V CDR1 and CDR2: SGHTA, FQGTGA. Here the CDR3 reads CASSRDGSGANVLTF. The CDR3 DNA is TGTGCCAGCAGCAGGGACGGCTCTGGGGCCAACGTCCTGACTTTC.

The V and J genes are TRBV9 and TRBJ2-3, with TRBD2 matching over 8 bases. In germline, CDR1 is SGDLS, CDR2 YYNGEE. J lost 0 bases, V lost 0 bases, and 3 bases had no gene match. This CDR3 contains 16 residues. The CDR3 bases are TGTGCCAGCAGCGTAGGCGGGAGGCCTAGCACAGATACGCAGTATTTT. The encoded protein is CASSVGGRPSTDTQYF.

J is TRBJ2-2 and V is TRBV10-1, with TRBD1 identical over 7 bases. The length of the CDR3 is 14 residues. CDR1 and CDR2 (germline): WNHNN, SYGVQD (reference sequence). The trim removed 3 bases at V and 6 bases at J, leaving 4 bases unmatched. CDR3 loop: CASSDRGWSGELFF. CDR3 nucleotide sequence: TGCGCCAGCAGTGACAGGGGGTGGTCCGGGGAGCTGTTTTTT.

This chain joins TRBV18 and TRBJ2-1, with D possibly TRBD2 on 5 matching bases. The CDR3 covers 17 residues. CDR1 and CDR2 (germline): KGHSH, LQKENI. Trimming stripped 8 bases from V and 6 bases from J, with 26 bases between. The CDR3 here is CASTPMGLSGLGNEQFF. DNA for the CDR3: TGTGCCAGCACCCCCATGGGCCTGTCGGGATTAGGCAATGAGCAGTTCTTC. The full variable domain, with the rest looked up from reference TRBV18 and TRBJ2-1, is NAGVMQNPRHLVRRRGQEARLRCSPMKGHSHVYWYRQLPEEGLKFMVYLQKENIIDESGMPKERFSAEFPKEGPSILRIQQVVRGDSAAYFCASTPMGLSGLGNEQFFGPGTRLTVL.